This is a list of T cell receptor beta chains from one sample in a study of cytomegalovirus exposure and HLA in healthy donors. Produced via immunoSEQ multiplex PCR; TCRdb's table is partial and in-frame only. Found here are fewer than 150,000 clones; the top ten clones hold less than 3.5%. What was sequenced was PBMCs. The receptors were sampled from a middle-aged man in good health and CMV-seronegative. The CDR3 runs from the conserved cysteine through the conserved F or W. The order of the fields is V gene, D gene, J gene, CDR3 protein, CDR3 DNA. A D gene is named only where the DNA matches it firmly.

TRBV6-5	NA	TRBJ2-2	CASRRTGNTGELFF	TGTGCCAGCAGACGTACAGGGAACACCGGGGAGCTGTTTTTT
TRBV7-3	NA	TRBJ2-2	CASSLDITGELFF	TGTGCCAGCAGCTTAGACATCACCGGGGAGCTGTTTTTT
TRBV9	NA	TRBJ1-2	CASSVGPSNYGYTF	TGTGCCAGCAGCGTAGGCCCGAGTAACTATGGCTACACCTTC
TRBV27	TRBD1	TRBJ1-2	CASSFGTGRNYGYTF	TGTGCCAGCAGTTTCGGGACAGGGAGGAACTATGGCTACACCTTC
TRBV11-2	NA	TRBJ2-2	CASSPGHRNTGELFF	TGTGCCAGCAGCCCCGGACATAGAAACACCGGGGAGCTGTTTTTT
TRBV7-3	TRBD2	TRBJ2-2	CASSLLAGRDTGELFF	TGTGCCAGCAGCTTATTGGCGGGGAGGGACACCGGGGAGCTGTTTTTT
TRBV5-1	NA	TRBJ2-3	CASSLSPSESTDTQYF	TGCGCCAGCAGCTTGTCTCCTAGCGAGAGCACAGATACGCAGTATTTT
TRBV29-1	NA	TRBJ2-7	CSYRSLTYNEQYF	TGCAGCTACAGATCCCTCACCTATAACGAGCAGTACTTC
TRBV4-2	NA	TRBJ2-3	CASSQTGGGTTDTQYF	TGTGCCAGCAGCCAAACAGGGGGAGGGACCACAGATACGCAGTATTTT
TRBV4-1	TRBD1	TRBJ1-2	CASSQATGSGYTF	TGCGCCAGCAGCCAAGCGACAGGGAGCGGCTACACCTTC
TRBV14	TRBD2	TRBJ2-3	CASSPSSSGKVDTQYF	TGTGCCAGCAGCCCCTCCTCTAGCGGAAAAGTGGATACGCAGTATTTT
TRBV6-6	TRBD1	TRBJ2-7	CASSPPRTGHSYEQYF	TGTGCCAGCAGCCCTCCCCGGACAGGCCATTCCTACGAGCAGTACTTC
TRBV4-3	NA	TRBJ1-2	CASSQDQGTYYGYTF	TGCGCCAGCAGCCAAGATCAGGGGACCTACTATGGCTACACCTTC
TRBV6-5	NA	TRBJ2-7	CASSGQISYEQYF	TGTGCCAGCAGCGGACAGATTTCCTACGAGCAGTACTTC
TRBV7-2	TRBD2	TRBJ2-7	CASSLAGGANYEQYF	TGTGCCAGCAGCTTAGCCGGGGGGGCGAACTACGAGCAGTACTTC
TRBV10-3	NA	TRBJ2-3	CAISALGVTDTQYF	TGTGCCATCAGTGCTTTGGGAGTCACAGATACGCAGTATTTT
TRBV6-5	NA	TRBJ1-6	CASSYSSENSPLHF	TGTGCCAGCAGTTACTCGAGCGAGAATTCACCCCTCCACTTT
TRBV2	NA	TRBJ1-6	CASSGEGASPLHF	TGTGCCAGCAGTGGGGAGGGTGCGTCACCCCTCCACTTT
TRBV5-4	NA	TRBJ2-3	CASSLAVSTDTQYF	TGTGCCAGCAGCTTGGCAGTCAGCACAGATACGCAGTATTTT
TRBV5-4	TRBD1	TRBJ1-4	CASSISGQGLEKLFF	TGTGCCAGCAGCATTTCAGGACAGGGCTTGGAAAAACTGTTTTTT
TRBV5-4	TRBD1	TRBJ1-4	CASSDRGLNEKLFF	TGTGCCAGCAGCGACAGGGGCCTTAATGAAAAACTGTTTTTT
TRBV11-3	NA	TRBJ1-5	CARKSRTHRDSNQPQHF	TGTGCCCGTAAATCCCGGACACATAGAGATAGCAATCAGCCCCAGCATTTT
TRBV7-9	NA	TRBJ2-7	CASSLGAESYEQYF	TGTGCCAGCAGCTTAGGGGCCGAATCCTACGAGCAGTACTTC
TRBV4-1	TRBD2	TRBJ2-3	CASSQPPGLAGGPPDTQYF	TGCGCCAGCAGCCAACCGCCGGGACTAGCGGGGGGGCCCCCAGATACGCAGTATTTT
TRBV7-8	TRBD1	TRBJ2-7	CASSLVWVQGAVHEQYF	TGTGCCAGCAGCTTAGTTTGGGTTCAGGGGGCTGTCCACGAGCAGTACTTC
TRBV7-2	TRBD2	TRBJ2-2	CASSQTSRDTGELFF	TGTGCCAGCAGCCAGACTAGCCGGGACACCGGGGAGCTGTTTTTT
TRBV6-4	NA	TRBJ1-2	CASRGGNYGYTF	TGTGCCAGCAGAGGGGGTAACTATGGCTACACCTTC